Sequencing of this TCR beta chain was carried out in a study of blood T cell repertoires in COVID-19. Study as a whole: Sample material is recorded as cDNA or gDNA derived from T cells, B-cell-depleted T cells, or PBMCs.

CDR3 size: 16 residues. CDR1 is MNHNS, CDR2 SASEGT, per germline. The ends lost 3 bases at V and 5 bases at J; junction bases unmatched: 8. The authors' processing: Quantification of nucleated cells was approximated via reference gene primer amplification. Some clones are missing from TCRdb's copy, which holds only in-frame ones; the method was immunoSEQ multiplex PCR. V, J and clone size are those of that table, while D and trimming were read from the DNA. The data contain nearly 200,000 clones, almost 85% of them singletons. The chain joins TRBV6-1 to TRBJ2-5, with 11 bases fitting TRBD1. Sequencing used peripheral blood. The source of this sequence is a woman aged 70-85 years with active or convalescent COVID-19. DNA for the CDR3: TGTGCCAGCAGTGATAGGACAGGGGGCTGGGTGGAGACCCAGTACTTC. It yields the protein CASSDRTGGWVETQYF.